This T cell receptor beta chain was profiled in a study of blood T cells in healthy people across ages. Study results and limitations: For the donors, CMV status was unknown and possibly confounded expanded clonotype changes. Measured against age, TCR beta diversity per million T cells decreased in a roughly linear manner.

A second PCR, run for roughly 7 to 11 cycles, used a sample-barcoded 5' primer plus a J-beta primer mix. The authors tagged each cDNA molecule using a template-switch adaptor with 12 random nucleotides. A single record per CDR3 protein comes from TCRdb applying MiXCR to the 5' RACE reads. The table lists about 1,800,000 distinct CDR3 sequences, roughly 30% of them singletons, with 7.7% in the top ten. The V end lost 4 bases, the J end lost 0 bases, and 6 bases lay between the germline ends. The CDR3 runs to 13 residues. Germline lookup yields CDR1 MNHEY and CDR2 SVGAGI. The total RNA that was extracted per sample amounted to at least 5 micrograms. Regarding this clonotype: Its antigen is not identified.

This chain uses TRBV6-5 with TRBJ1-2; D ambiguous. Input material: blood. This clonotype was obtained from a woman aged 25-40 years in good health. The chain's CDR3 is CASSSQSNYGYTF. The CDR3 coding sequence is TGTGCCAGCAGTTCCCAGTCTAACTATGGCTACACCTTC.